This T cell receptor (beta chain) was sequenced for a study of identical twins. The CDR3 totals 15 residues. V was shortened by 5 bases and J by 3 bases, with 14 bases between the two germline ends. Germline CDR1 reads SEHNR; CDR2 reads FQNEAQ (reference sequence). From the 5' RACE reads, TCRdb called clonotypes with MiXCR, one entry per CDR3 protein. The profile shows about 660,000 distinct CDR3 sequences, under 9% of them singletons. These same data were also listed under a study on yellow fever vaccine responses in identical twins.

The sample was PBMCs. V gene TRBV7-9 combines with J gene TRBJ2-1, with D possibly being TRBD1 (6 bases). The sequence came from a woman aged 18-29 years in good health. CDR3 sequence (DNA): TGTGCCAGCAGCGGTAGGGGGACCGACTACAATGAGCAGTTCTTC. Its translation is CASSGRGTDYNEQFF.